The sample holds many counts of the clone carrying this T cell receptor beta chain. These data are taken from a study of patients and donors after allogeneic stem cell transplantation. TCRdb fed the RT-PCR reads into MiXCR, producing one record per CDR3 protein. The sample has approximately 170,000 distinct CDR3 sequences; roughly 24% are singletons. Sequencing was performed on blood, either unsorted or a sorted T cell fraction (not recorded which). This sequence was found in a human donor who was either an allogeneic HSCT recipient or a stem cell or donor lymphocyte infusion donor (not recorded which). It is not recorded whose cells these are; they may come from a transplant donor.

CDR3 in amino acids: CASSSGQGNSPLHF. DNA of the CDR3: TGCGCCAGCAGCTCGGGACAGGGGAATTCACCCCTCCACTTT. The chain couples TRBV5-1 to TRBJ1-6; 10 bases match TRBD1. The J segment lost 7 bases and the V segment lost 3 bases, leaving 1 base of the junction unmatched. Germline V gene data show CDR1 as SGHRS and CDR2 as YFSETQ. The CDR3 sequence is 14 residues long.